This record covers a single T cell receptor (beta chain). Its antigen is unknown. The record originates from a study of blood T cells in healthy people across ages. At the level of the study: Template-switching capture recovered about one barcoded beta molecule per two T cells.

Study-wide results and caveats: The unsorted PBMCs prevented any conclusive comparison of naive versus antigen-experienced cells.

Together with a sample-barcoded 5' primer, a J-beta primer mix was included in a second PCR lasting about 6 to 11 cycles. TCRdb redid the calling of the 5' RACE reads with MiXCR, one entry per CDR3 protein. The sample holds around 800,000 distinct CDR3 sequences, approximately 24% seen once. These data were also reused for a study on T cells of mothers and their children. That report adds: Donation was provided by three healthy Caucasian mothers along with their six children. cDNA was synthesized from all extracted RNA at about 1.5 ug per reaction.

Sequenced material: blood. This TCR came from a boy aged 5-17 years in good health.

CDR3 nucleotides: TGTGCCAGCAGTTCTCGGGACAGGGGTTTCTATAATTCACCCCTCCACTTT. Translating it yields CASSSRDRGFYNSPLHF. The chain combines TRBV27 with TRBJ1-6; TRBD1 aligns across 10 bases. CDR1 is MNHEY and CDR2 is SMNVEV in the germline V gene (reference sequence). Trimming removed 4 bases from V and 3 bases from J; junction bases left unmatched: 6. This CDR3 has 17 residues.